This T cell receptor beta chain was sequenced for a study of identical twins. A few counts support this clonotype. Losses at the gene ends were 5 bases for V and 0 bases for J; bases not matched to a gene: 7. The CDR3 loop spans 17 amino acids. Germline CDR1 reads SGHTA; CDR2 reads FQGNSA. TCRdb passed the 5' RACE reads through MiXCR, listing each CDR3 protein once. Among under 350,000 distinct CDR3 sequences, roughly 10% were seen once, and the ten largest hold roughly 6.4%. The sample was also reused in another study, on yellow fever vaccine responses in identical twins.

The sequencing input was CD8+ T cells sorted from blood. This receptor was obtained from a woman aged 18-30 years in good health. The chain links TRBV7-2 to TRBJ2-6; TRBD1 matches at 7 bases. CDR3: CASSLPGQSSGANVLTF. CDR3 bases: TGTGCCAGCAGCCTCCCGGGACAGAGCTCTGGGGCCAACGTCCTGACTTTC. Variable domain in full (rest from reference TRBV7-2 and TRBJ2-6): GAGVSQSPSNKVTEKGKDVELRCDPISGHTALYWYRQSLGQGLEFLIYFQGNSAPDKSGLPSDRFSAERTGGSVSTLTIQRTQQEDSAVYLCASSLPGQSSGANVLTFGAGSRLTVL.